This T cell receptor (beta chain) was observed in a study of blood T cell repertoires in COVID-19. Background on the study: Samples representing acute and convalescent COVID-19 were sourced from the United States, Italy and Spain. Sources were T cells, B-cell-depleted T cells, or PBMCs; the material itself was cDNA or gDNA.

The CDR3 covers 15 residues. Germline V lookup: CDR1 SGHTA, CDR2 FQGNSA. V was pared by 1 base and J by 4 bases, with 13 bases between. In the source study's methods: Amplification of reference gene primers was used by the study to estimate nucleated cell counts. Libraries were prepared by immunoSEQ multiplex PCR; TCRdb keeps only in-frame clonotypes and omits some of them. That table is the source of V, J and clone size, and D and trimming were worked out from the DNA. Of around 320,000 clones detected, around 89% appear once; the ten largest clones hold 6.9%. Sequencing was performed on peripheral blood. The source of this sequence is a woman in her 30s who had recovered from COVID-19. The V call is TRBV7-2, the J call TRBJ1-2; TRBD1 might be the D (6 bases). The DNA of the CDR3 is TGTGCCAGCAGCTTAGTCGCAGGGGAGACCTATGGCTACACCTTC. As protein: CASSLVAGETYGYTF.